A selection of T cell receptor beta chains follows, all from one sample in a study of cytomegalovirus exposure and HLA in healthy donors. TCRdb keeps only in-frame clones here, not all; method: immunoSEQ multiplex PCR. The sample carries roughly 190,000 clones, around 79% recorded once. Sample: PBMCs. The source is a woman aged 18-30 years in good health and CMV-seronegative. CDR3s leave out the opening cysteine and the closing phenylalanine or tryptophan.

TRBJ2-3 | TRBV2 | ASRGRERGYTDTQY
TRBJ2-3 | TRBV28 | ASGGGEDTQY
TRBJ2-7 | TRBV28 | ASSHRPGLAEDSYEQY
TRBJ2-2 | TRBV15 | ATSRDSTSGGELF
TRBJ1-5 | TRBV15 | ATSRDPSGQGAAQH
TRBJ2-1 | TRBV7-3 | ASSPYLSSYNEQF
TRBJ2-5 | TRBV4-1 | ASSLTGQLTGETQY
TRBJ1-2 | TRBV27 | ASIILTGGPRYT
TRBJ2-7 | TRBV28 | ASTRPGIYEQY
TRBJ2-1 | TRBV14 | ASSPPSGSYNEQF
TRBJ2-2 | TRBV4-3 | ASSQGGLAGVVTGELF
TRBJ1-5 | TRBV19 | AYRDRETGQPQH
TRBJ2-5 | TRBV13 | ASSSSGGAYQETQY
TRBJ1-4 | TRBV18 | ASSPPAGGEKLF
TRBJ2-6 | TRBV4-3 | ASSQKTGMPSGANVLT
TRBJ2-1 | TRBV28 | ASILRGGRNEQF
TRBJ2-1 | TRBV10-3 | AISDTGTRYNEQF
TRBJ2-7 | TRBV4-2 | ASSQSASGRSYEQY
TRBJ2-7 | TRBV27 | ASSLVTGGKSYEQY
TRBJ1-5 | TRBV6-1 | ASSEETGVGNQPQH
TRBJ2-7 | TRBV10-1 | AIKGTSVALYEQY
TRBJ1-4 | TRBV5-1 | ASSGGLPGDEKLF
TRBJ2-2 | TRBV29-1 | SVLGRGRSGELF
TRBJ2-5 | TRBV7-8 | ASSLNVRQLLETQY
TRBJ1-2 | TRBV30 | AWNRDNDGGYT
TRBJ2-3 | TRBV4-1 | ASRQLAGGRTDTQY
TRBJ2-7 | TRBV28 | ASRSYGLSYEQY
TRBJ1-2 | TRBV28 | ASSLSAGNWVNYGYT
TRBJ2-7 | TRBV25-1 | ASSAPQVDEQY
TRBJ1-1 | TRBV5-6 | ASSFRQGNTEAF
TRBJ2-3 | TRBV19 | ASSTRGRGGRVDTQY
TRBJ2-1 | TRBV15 | ATSPAGNEQF
TRBJ2-7 | TRBV27 | ASSFSGTGEEQY
TRBJ1-2 | TRBV5-6 | ASSLQAGKLNYGYT
TRBJ1-3 | TRBV6-1 | ASSQQGGNTIY
TRBJ2-2 | TRBV7-2 | ASRRTSGRGENTGELF
TRBJ1-6 | TRBV7-2 | ASSSGTLSSYNSPLH
TRBJ1-2 | TRBV19 | ASRFGTGSLINYGYT
TRBJ2-4 | TRBV19 | ASSPGVDIQY
TRBJ1-1 | TRBV5-1 | ASRNSQVMTEAF
TRBJ1-2 | TRBV6-1 | ASSELGDRRRNYGYT
TRBJ1-2 | TRBV2 | ASSPRQGPGYT
TRBJ1-1 | TRBV18 | ASSPRQGADTEAF
TRBJ1-2 | TRBV28 | ASSLESWQGYGYT
TRBJ2-1 | TRBV4-2 | ASSQVGTSGRYGQF
TRBJ1-2 | TRBV29-1 | SVVRGGRDNYGYT
TRBJ1-5 | TRBV28 | ASSLPDRGNQPQH
TRBJ2-1 | TRBV9 | ASSGPRTGGYNEQF
TRBJ2-1 | TRBV30 | AWKLNEQF
TRBJ2-7 | TRBV18 | ASSPRNLAVYEQY
TRBJ2-2 | TRBV18 | ASSPGQGATGELF
TRBJ2-3 | TRBV28 | ASSLPGLAGMGTDTQY
TRBJ1-6 | TRBV2 | ASSVSNRNAGNSPLH
TRBJ1-2 | TRBV19 | ASSRPTGSNYGYT
TRBJ2-7 | TRBV7-8 | ASSLAGAYEQY
TRBJ1-2 | TRBV7-2 | ASSLVDRGLGGYT
TRBJ2-7 | TRBV27 | ASSLLSSSYEQY
TRBJ2-5 | TRBV6-7 | ASSYVASGGETQY
TRBJ1-5 | TRBV19 | ASSTTGGVETQH
TRBJ2-5 | TRBV19 | ASTSGTQY